This TCR beta chain was sequenced during a study of blood T cell repertoires in COVID-19. Looking at the study overall: Whether acute or convalescent, the COVID-19 samples came from the United States, Italy and Spain.

In the original analysis: Estimates of nucleated cell counts were drawn from the amplification of reference gene primers. Using immunoSEQ multiplex PCR, the repertoire was profiled, and TCRdb retains in-frame clones only, with some absent. V, J and clone size are those of that table, while D and trimming were read from the DNA. The sample consists of approximately 100,000 clones, roughly 88% of them appearing once. The CDR3 runs to 13 residues. The ends were cut back, 8 bases at V and 3 bases at J, with 10 bases in the middle. Germline loops: CDR1 WNHNN, CDR2 SYGVQD (reference sequence). The receptor's source is a human donor in a cohort sampled during active COVID-19. The chain employs TRBV10-1 and TRBJ2-2, with a tentative D call TRBD1 (5 bases). The sequenced sample was peripheral blood. The CDR3 here is CASSRADTGELFF. The CDR3 nucleotides are TGCGCCAGCTCCAGGGCCGACACCGGGGAGCTGTTTTTT.